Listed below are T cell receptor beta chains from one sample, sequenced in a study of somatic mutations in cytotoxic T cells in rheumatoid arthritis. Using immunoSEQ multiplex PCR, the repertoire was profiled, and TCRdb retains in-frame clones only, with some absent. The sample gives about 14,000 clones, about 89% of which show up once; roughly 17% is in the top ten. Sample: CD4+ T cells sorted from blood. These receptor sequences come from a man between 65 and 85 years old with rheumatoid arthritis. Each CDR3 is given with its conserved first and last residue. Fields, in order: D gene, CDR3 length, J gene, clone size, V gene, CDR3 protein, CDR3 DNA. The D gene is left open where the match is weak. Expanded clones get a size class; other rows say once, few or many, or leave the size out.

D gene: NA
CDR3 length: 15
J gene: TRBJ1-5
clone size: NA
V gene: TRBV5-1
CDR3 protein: CASSEGGVSGQPQHF
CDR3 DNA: TGCGCCAGCAGCGAGGGGGGGGTCTCAGGACAGCCCCAGCATTTT

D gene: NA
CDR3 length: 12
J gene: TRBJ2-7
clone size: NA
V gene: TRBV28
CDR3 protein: CASSRTTGLQYF
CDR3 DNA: TGTGCCAGCAGTCGTACTACAGGTCTCCAGTACTTC

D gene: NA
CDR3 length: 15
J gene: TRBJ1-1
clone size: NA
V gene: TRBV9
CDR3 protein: CASSVEEVRNTEAFF
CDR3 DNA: TGTGCCAGCAGCGTAGAAGAGGTCCGGAACACTGAAGCTTTCTTT

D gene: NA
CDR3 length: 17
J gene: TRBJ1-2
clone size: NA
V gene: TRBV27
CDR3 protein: CASSPEGGSLRNYGYTF
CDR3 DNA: TGTGCCAGCAGCCCGGAGGGAGGGAGTCTCCGGAACTATGGCTACACCTTC

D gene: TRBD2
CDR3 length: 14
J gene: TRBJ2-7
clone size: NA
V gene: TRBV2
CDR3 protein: CASRWTSEGGEQYF
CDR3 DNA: TGTGCCAGCAGATGGACTAGCGAGGGGGGAGAGCAGTACTTC

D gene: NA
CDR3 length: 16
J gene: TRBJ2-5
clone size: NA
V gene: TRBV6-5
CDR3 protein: CASSYSFGRSARVQYF
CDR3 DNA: TGTGCCAGCAGTTACTCCTTCGGACGCTCGGCGAGGGTCCAGTACTTC

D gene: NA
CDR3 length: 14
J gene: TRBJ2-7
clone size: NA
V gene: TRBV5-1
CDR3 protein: CASSPTPTEYEQYF
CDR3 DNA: TGCGCCAGCAGCCCGACCCCTACAGAGTACGAGCAGTACTTC

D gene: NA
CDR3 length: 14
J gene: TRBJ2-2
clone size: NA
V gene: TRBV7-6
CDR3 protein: CASSNGYATGELFF
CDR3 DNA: TGTGCCAGCAGCAACGGTTACGCCACCGGGGAGCTGTTTTTT

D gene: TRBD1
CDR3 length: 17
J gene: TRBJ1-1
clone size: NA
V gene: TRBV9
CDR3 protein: CASSVGGQGGMNTEAFF
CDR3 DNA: TGTGCCAGCAGCGTAGGTGGACAGGGTGGGATGAACACTGAAGCTTTCTTT

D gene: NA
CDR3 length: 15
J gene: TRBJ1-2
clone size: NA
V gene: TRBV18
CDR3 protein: CASSPSLSGFYGYTF
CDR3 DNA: TGTGCCAGCTCACCGTCCCTTTCAGGGTTCTATGGCTACACCTTC

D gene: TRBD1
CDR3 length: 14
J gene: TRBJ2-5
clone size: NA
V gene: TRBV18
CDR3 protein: CASSPWDRGETQYF
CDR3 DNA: TGTGCCAGCTCACCGTGGGACAGGGGTGAGACCCAGTACTTC

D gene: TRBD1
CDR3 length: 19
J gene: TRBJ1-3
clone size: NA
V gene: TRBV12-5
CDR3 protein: CASGLVLGQDRYSGNTIYF
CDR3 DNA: TGTGCTAGTGGTTTGGTACTGGGACAGGATCGCTACTCTGGAAACACCATATATTTT

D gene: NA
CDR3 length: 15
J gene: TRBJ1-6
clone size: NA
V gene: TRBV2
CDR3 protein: CASSAGAFYNSPLHF
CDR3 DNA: TGTGCCAGCAGTGCAGGGGCTTTCTATAATTCACCCCTCCACTTT

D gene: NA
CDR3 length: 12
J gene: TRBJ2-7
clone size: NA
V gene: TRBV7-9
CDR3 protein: CASSPLGQVLYF
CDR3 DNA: TGTGCCAGCAGCCCTCTGGGGCAGGTTTTGTACTTC

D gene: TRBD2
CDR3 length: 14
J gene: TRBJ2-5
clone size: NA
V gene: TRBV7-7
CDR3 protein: CAIGLAGEAETQYF
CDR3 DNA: TGTGCCATCGGATTAGCGGGAGAGGCAGAGACCCAGTACTTC

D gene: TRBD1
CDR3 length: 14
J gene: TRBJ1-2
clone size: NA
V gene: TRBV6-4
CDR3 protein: CASSDPGQAGSYTF
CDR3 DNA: TGTGCCAGCAGTGACCCGGGACAGGCTGGGAGCTACACCTTC

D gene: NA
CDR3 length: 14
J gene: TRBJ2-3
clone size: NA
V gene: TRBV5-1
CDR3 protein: CASHLGASTDTQYF
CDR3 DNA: TGCGCCAGCCATTTGGGGGCTAGCACAGATACGCAGTATTTT

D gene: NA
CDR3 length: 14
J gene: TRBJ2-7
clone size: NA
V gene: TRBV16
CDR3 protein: CASSQSWSSYEQYF
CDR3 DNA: TGTGCCAGCAGCCAATCCTGGAGCTCCTACGAGCAGTACTTC

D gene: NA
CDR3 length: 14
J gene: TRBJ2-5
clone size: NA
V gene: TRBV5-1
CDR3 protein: CASRPSSNQETQYF
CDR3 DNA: TGCGCCAGCAGGCCCTCTAGCAACCAAGAGACCCAGTACTTC

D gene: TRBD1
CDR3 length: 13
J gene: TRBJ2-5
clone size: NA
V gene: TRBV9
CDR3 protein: CASSGQGRETQYF
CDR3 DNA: TGTGCCAGCAGCGGACAGGGCCGAGAGACCCAGTACTTC

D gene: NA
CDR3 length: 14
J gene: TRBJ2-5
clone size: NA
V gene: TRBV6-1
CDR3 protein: CASSEQGYQETQYF
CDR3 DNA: TGTGCCAGCAGTGAACAGGGTTACCAAGAGACCCAGTACTTC

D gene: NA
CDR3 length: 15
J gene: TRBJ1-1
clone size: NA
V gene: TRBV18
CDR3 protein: CASSPTLGENTEAFF
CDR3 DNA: TGTGCCAGCTCACCGACTTTAGGGGAGAACACTGAAGCTTTCTTT

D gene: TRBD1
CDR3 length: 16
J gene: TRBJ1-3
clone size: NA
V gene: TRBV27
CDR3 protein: CASRNGGTGGANTIYF
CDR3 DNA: TGTGCCAGCAGAAATGGGGGGACAGGGGGCGCGAACACCATATATTTT

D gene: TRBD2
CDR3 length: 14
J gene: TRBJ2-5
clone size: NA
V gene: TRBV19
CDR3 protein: CASTIAGGRETQYF
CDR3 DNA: TGTGCCAGTACCATAGCGGGGGGGCGGGAGACCCAGTACTTC

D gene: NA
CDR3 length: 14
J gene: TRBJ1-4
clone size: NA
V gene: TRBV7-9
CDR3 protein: CASSSDRGSEKLFF
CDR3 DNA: TGTGCCAGCAGCTCGGACAGAGGGTCTGAAAAACTGTTTTTT

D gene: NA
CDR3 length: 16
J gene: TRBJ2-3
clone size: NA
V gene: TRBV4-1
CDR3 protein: CASSLRRSSDTDTQYF
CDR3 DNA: TGCGCCAGCAGCCTCCGCAGGTCCAGTGACACAGATACGCAGTATTTT

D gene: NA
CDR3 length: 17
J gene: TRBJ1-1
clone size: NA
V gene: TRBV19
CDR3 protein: CASINRGTQFLNTEAFF
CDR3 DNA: TGTGCCAGTATCAATAGGGGGACACAGTTTTTGAACACTGAAGCTTTCTTT

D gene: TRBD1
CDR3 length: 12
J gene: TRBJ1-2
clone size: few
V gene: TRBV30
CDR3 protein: CAFSDRVYGYTF
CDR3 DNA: TGTGCCTTTTCGGACAGGGTCTATGGCTACACCTTC

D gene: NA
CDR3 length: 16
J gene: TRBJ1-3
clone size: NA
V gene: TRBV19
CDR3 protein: CASSLTGSHSGNTIYF
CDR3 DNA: TGTGCCAGTAGCCTGACAGGCTCTCACTCTGGAAACACCATATATTTT

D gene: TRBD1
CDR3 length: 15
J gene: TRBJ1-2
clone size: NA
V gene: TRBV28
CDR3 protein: CASSFGDRGQSGYTF
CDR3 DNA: TGTGCCAGCAGTTTCGGGGACAGGGGTCAGTCTGGCTACACCTTC

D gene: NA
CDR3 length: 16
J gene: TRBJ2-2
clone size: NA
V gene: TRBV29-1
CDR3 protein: CSVEDRGTWNTGELFF
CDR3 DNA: TGCAGCGTTGAAGATCGGGGGACTTGGAACACCGGGGAGCTGTTTTTT

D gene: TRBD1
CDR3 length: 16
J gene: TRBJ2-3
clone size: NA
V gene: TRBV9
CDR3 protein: CASSVSGGAAWDTQYF
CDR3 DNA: TGTGCCAGCAGCGTCTCAGGGGGCGCGGCGTGGGATACGCAGTATTTT

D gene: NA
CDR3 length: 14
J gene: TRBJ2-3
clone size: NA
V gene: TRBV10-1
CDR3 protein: CASSQQGRADTQYF
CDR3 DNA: TGCGCCAGCAGTCAGCAGGGTAGGGCAGATACGCAGTATTTT

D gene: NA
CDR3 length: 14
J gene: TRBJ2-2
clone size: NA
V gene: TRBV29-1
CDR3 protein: CSVAGSANTGELFF
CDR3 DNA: TGCAGCGTTGCAGGGTCTGCTAACACCGGGGAGCTGTTTTTT

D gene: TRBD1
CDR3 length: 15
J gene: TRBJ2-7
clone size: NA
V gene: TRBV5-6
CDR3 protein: CASSLTGTGDLEQYF
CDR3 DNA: TGTGCCAGCAGCCTAACCGGGACAGGGGACCTCGAGCAGTACTTC

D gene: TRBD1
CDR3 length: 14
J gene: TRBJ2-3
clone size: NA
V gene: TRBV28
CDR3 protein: CASSWGQSTDTQYF
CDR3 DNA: TGTGCCAGCAGCTGGGGACAGAGCACAGATACGCAGTATTTT

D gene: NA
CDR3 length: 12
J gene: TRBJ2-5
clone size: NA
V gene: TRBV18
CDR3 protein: CASSQTQETQYF
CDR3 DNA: TGTGCCAGCTCACAGACACAAGAGACCCAGTACTTC

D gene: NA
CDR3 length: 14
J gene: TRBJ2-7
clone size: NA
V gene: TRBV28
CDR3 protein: CASSLITGTYEQYF
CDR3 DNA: TGTGCCAGCAGTCTAATAACAGGGACCTACGAGCAGTACTTC

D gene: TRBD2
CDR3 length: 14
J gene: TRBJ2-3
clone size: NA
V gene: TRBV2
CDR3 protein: CASSEATSGDTQYF
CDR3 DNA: TGTGCCAGCAGTGAAGCGACTAGCGGAGATACGCAGTATTTT

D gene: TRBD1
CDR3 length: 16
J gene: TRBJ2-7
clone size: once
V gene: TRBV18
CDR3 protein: CASSPATGTASYEQYF
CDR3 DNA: TGTGCCAGCTCACCAGCGACCGGGACAGCCTCCTACGAGCAGTACTTC

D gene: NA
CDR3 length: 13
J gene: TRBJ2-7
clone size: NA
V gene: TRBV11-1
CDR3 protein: CASSLFTGNEQYF
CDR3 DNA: TGTGCCAGCAGCTTGTTTACAGGGAACGAGCAGTACTTC

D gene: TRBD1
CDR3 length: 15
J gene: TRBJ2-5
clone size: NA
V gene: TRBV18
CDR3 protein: CASSPDRTGEETQYF
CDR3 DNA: TGTGCCAGCTCACCGGACAGGACCGGGGAAGAGACCCAGTACTTC

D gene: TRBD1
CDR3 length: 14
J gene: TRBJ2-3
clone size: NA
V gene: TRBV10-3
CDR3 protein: CAICRQGAEDTQYF
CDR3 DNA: TGTGCCATCTGTCGACAGGGGGCAGAAGATACGCAGTATTTT

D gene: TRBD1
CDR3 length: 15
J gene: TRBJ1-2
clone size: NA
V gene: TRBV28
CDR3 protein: CASTSSGTDSYGYTF
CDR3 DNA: TGTGCCAGCACCTCCTCCGGGACAGACTCCTATGGCTACACCTTC

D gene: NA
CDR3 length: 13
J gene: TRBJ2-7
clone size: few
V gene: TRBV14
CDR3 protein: CASSLSSSYEQYF
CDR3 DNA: TGTGCCAGCAGCCTCTCCAGCTCCTACGAGCAGTACTTC

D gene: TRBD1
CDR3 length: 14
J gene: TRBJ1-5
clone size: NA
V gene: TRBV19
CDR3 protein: CASSLTGGFRPQHF
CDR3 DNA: TGTGCCAGTAGTCTTACAGGGGGATTCCGGCCCCAGCATTTT

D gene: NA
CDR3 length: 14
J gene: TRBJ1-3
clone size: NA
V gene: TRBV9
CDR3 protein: CASSRRGSGNTIYF
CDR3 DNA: TGTGCCAGCAGCCGACGGGGGTCTGGAAACACCATATATTTT

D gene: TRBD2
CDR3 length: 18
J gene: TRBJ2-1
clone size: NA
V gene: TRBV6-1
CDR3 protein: CASSEGTSGDPFYNEQFF
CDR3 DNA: TGTGCCAGCAGTGAAGGGACTAGCGGGGATCCCTTTTACAATGAGCAGTTCTTC

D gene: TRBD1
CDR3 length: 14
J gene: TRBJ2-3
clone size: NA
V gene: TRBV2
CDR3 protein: CASTPQGAIDTQYF
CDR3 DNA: TGTGCCAGCACCCCACAGGGGGCAATAGATACGCAGTATTTT

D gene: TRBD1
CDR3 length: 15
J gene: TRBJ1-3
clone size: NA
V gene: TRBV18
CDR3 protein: CASSPTGGVGNTIYF
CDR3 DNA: TGTGCCAGCTCACCAACAGGGGGCGTTGGAAACACCATATATTTT

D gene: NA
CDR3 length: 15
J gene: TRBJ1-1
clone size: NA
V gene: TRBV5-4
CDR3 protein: CASSRRVGGSTEAFF
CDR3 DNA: TGTGCCAGCAGCCGACGGGTCGGGGGGAGCACTGAAGCTTTCTTT

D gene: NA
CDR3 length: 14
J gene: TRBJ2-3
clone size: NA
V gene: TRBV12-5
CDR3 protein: CASGSEINTDTQYF
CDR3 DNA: TGTGCTAGTGGTTCGGAGATTAACACAGATACGCAGTATTTT

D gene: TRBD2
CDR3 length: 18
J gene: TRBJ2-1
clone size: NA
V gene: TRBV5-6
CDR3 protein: CASSFGLAGGPSYNEQFF
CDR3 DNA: TGTGCCAGCAGCTTCGGCCTAGCGGGAGGCCCCTCCTACAATGAGCAGTTCTTC